The 31 T cell receptor beta chains below come from one sample, sequenced in a study of blood T cells in healthy people across ages. Together with a sample-barcoded 5' primer, a J-beta primer mix was included in a second PCR lasting 7 to 11 cycles. TCRdb analysed the 5' RACE reads with MiXCR anew, one entry per CDR3 protein. The sample comprises about 1.4 million distinct CDR3 sequences, approximately 59% of which are singletons, and over 5% rests with the top ten. Sequencing used blood. These receptors were obtained from a man aged 18 to 35 in good health.

V is TRBV10-3 and J is TRBJ2-7; weak D call: TRBD1 (5 bases). The germline V gene encodes CDR1 ENHRY and CDR2 SYGVKD. V was cut by 6 bases and J by 3 bases, with 9 bases left in between. The length of the CDR3 is 12 residues. CDR3 protein: CAIRNTGYEQYF. The CDR3 DNA reads as TGTGCCATCAGGAACACAGGCTACGAGCAGTACTTC.

J is TRBJ2-4 and V is TRBV2; D is uncertain. TRBJ2-7 matches the DNA end more closely, so the J call is doubtful. The CDR3 is 15 amino acids. The germline V gene has CDR1 SNHLY and CDR2 FYNNEI. The CDR3 DNA follows: TGTGCCAGCAGTGAATTCAGGCAGCCTTCAGTCGAGCAGTACTTC. Translation gives CASSEFRQPSVEQYF.

The chain uses TRBV15 and TRBJ2-1, with TRBD1 matching 7 bases. The CDR3 runs to 14 residues. Germline V gene lookup returns CDR1 LNHNV and CDR2 YYDKDF (reference sequence). After removal of 5 bases from V and 4 bases from J, the junction contained 5 bases not matched to a gene. This CDR3 is CATSVQTGYNEQFF. Written as DNA, the CDR3 is TGTGCCACCAGCGTTCAGACAGGGTACAATGAGCAGTTCTTC.

This clonotype has only a few counts. This chain uses TRBV11-2 with TRBJ2-5; D call uncertain. V dropped 4 bases and J dropped 5 bases, with 11 bases sitting between them. Germline V CDR1 and CDR2: SGHAT, FQNNGV. This CDR3 is built from 13 residues. CDR3 region: CASSWVIPETQYF. CDR3 sequence (DNA): TGTGCCAGCAGCTGGGTTATTCCCGAGACCCAGTACTTC.

This clonotype was recorded only once. The V gene is TRBV4-1, the J gene TRBJ1-2; D not resolved. The germline V gene has CDR1 MGHRA and CDR2 YSYEKL. This CDR3 comprises 14 residues. V was cut by 2 bases and J by 2 bases, with 9 bases left in between. CDR3 protein: CASSQPFKNYGYTF. CDR3 coding DNA: TGCGCCAGCAGCCAACCGTTCAAAAACTATGGCTACACCTTC.

The J gene is TRBJ1-2, the V gene TRBV12-3 or TRBV12-4; no clear D gene. Between the trimmed V and J ends, which lost 5 bases and 4 bases, there was a span of 8 bases. CDR3 length: 12 amino acids. The chain's CDR3 is CASSRDFYGYTF. The CDR3 DNA is TGTGCCAGCAGTAGGGATTTCTATGGCTACACCTTC.

The chain is built from TRBV5-8 and TRBJ2-1, with 11 bases fitting TRBD2. The CDR3 is 15 residues long. CDR1 SGHTS and CDR2 YDEGEE come from the germline V gene. V trimming: 9 bases; J trimming: 5 bases; junction bases outside the gene matches: 10. CDR3 loop: CAMERLAGRDNEQFF. The CDR3 DNA reads as TGTGCCATGGAACGACTAGCGGGAAGGGACAATGAGCAGTTCTTC.

This clonotype was detected once. The V and J genes are TRBV28 and TRBJ2-7; 8 nucleotides agree with TRBD1. CDR1 is MDHEN and CDR2 is SYDVKM in the germline V gene. The CDR3 loop spans 11 amino acids. With 11 bases clipped from V and 5 bases from J, the junction kept 5 bases outside the gene matches. CDR3 amino acids: CARTGRHEQYF. DNA for the CDR3: TGTGCCCGGACAGGGAGGCACGAGCAGTACTTC. The full variable domain, completed using reference TRBV28 and TRBJ2-7, is DVKVTQSSRYLVKRTGEKVFLECVQDMDHENMFWYRQDPGLGLRLIYFSYDVKMKEKGDIPEGYSVSREKKERFSLILESASTNQTSMYLCARTGRHEQYFGPGTRLTVT.

This clonotype was found once. V and J are TRBV7-9 and TRBJ2-1; the D gene could be TRBD1 or TRBD2 (5 bases each). The J call may not be correct, given that the DNA end is closer to TRBJ2-7. CDR1 is SEHNR, CDR2 FQNEAQ, per germline (reference sequence). The CDR3 covers 15 residues. Written as DNA, the CDR3 is TGTGCCAGCAGTCCGGGACGGAACTCCTACAATGAGCAGTACTTC. Protein sequence: CASSPGRNSYNEQYF.

The chain has TRBV12-3 or TRBV12-4 and TRBJ2-1; no reliable D call. V lost 3 bases to trimming and J lost 2 bases, with 20 bases between them. The CDR3 covers 18 residues. The DNA of the CDR3 is TGTGCCAGCAGTTTCGGGCTAGAGAGGCGCCGGGCCTACAATGAGCAGTTCTTC. Encoded protein: CASSFGLERRRAYNEQFF.

In DNA form, the CDR3 reads TGTGCCAGCAGCGTGGCGGGAGGTTCTTGGGGCACAGATACGCAGTATTTT. This translates into CASSVAGGSWGTDTQYF. V usage is TRBV9 and J usage is TRBJ2-3; TRBD2 matches 8 bases. Trimming cost V 2 bases and J 1 base; bases outside gene matches: 9. CDR3 size: 17 residues. From germline, CDR1 is SGDLS and CDR2 YYNGEE.

This sequence joins TRBV10-3 and TRBJ1-3; D ambiguous. CDR3 length: 14 amino acids. Germline V gives CDR1 ENHRY, CDR2 SYGVKD. Deletions cut 3 bases from V and 8 bases from J, with 14 bases between. The CDR3 DNA is TGTGCCATCAGTGAAAGAGGGTTCTCTGACACCATATATTTT. It codes for CAISERGFSDTIYF.

The chain has TRBV24-1 and TRBJ1-2, with D perhaps TRBD1 (6 bases). The germline V gene encodes CDR1 KGHDR and CDR2 SFDVKD. V was clipped by 3 bases and J by 8 bases, with 9 bases between them. The length of the CDR3 is 12 residues. The CDR3 coding sequence is TGTGCCACCAGTGATGCAGGGGCAGGCTACACCTTC. Encoded protein: CATSDAGAGYTF.

The V and J genes are TRBV6-5 and TRBJ2-7; D might be TRBD2 (5 bases). Germline loops: CDR1 MNHEY, CDR2 SVGAGI. The length of the CDR3 is 12 residues. Trimming shortened V by 6 bases and J by 4 bases, and 10 bases separated the two germline ends. CDR3 in DNA: TGTGCCAGCAGGTACGAGGGTTACGAGCAGTACTTC. Its protein is CASRYEGYEQYF.

This clonotype was counted between two and nine times. The rearrangement links TRBV4-1 to TRBJ2-7, with D perhaps assigned TRBD1 or TRBD2 (5 bases each). The J call may be mistaken, given a closer DNA end match to TRBJ2-5. Looked up from germline, CDR1 is MGHRA and CDR2 is YSYEKL. This CDR3 comprises 14 residues. As DNA, the CDR3 is TGCGCCAGCAGCCCCGTTGGGGGAAGGGAGACCCAGTACTTC. Translated, it gives CASSPVGGRETQYF.

This clonotype was seen only a few times. The chain is built from TRBV27 and TRBJ1-6, with D tentatively TRBD1 (5 bases). With 6 bases removed from V and 11 bases from J, the gap between germline ends came to 11 bases. There are 12 residues in the CDR3. CDR1 and CDR2 (germline): MNHEY, SMNVEV (reference sequence). The CDR3 sequence: CASSVGAAPLHF. DNA of the CDR3: TGTGCCAGCAGCGTAGGGGCGGCACCCCTCCACTTT.

V gene TRBV5-1 combines with J gene TRBJ1-1; D is unclear. The V end was cut by 4 bases, the J end by 3 bases, with 13 bases between. The CDR3 loop spans 14 amino acids. CDR1 and CDR2 from the germline V gene are SGHRS and YFSETQ. CDR3 nucleotides: TGCGCCAGCAGCAGCCAGGAGGTCTACACTGAAGCTTTCTTT. Amino acids: CASSSQEVYTEAFF.

The chain combines TRBV7-8 with TRBJ1-1; 7 nucleotides align to TRBD1. The CDR3 runs 15 residues. V gave up 4 bases and J gave up 5 bases; unmatched junction bases: 10. Germline V gene data show CDR1 as SGHVS and CDR2 as FQNEAQ. CDR3 sequence reads: CASSSGGHQSTEAFF. CDR3 nucleotides: TGTGCCAGCAGCTCAGGGGGACATCAGTCGACTGAAGCTTTCTTT.

This chain links TRBV20-1 with TRBJ2-5; D is perhaps TRBD1 (6 bases). The J call may be wrong; the DNA end is better matched by TRBJ2-7. The CDR3 has 16 residues. Germline V gene lookup returns CDR1 DFQATT and CDR2 SNEGSKA (reference sequence). The CDR3 bases are TGCAGTGCTAAACGGTCCCCAGGGGTTTTTGGCTACGAGCAGTACTTC. Residues: CSAKRSPGVFGYEQYF.

V and J are TRBV29-1 and TRBJ2-6; D is uncertain. Germline V lookup: CDR1 SQVTM, CDR2 ANQGSEA. Deletions cut 6 bases from V and 4 bases from J, with 13 bases between. The CDR3 extends over 14 amino acids. DNA of the CDR3: TGCAGCGTCTCCAAGCCCGGGGGGGCCAACGTCCTGACTTTC. Translation: CSVSKPGGANVLTF.

This chain links TRBV28 with TRBJ1-6; D unresolved. V lost 5 bases and J 2 bases, leaving 10 bases between the germline ends. From germline, CDR1 is MDHEN and CDR2 SYDVKM. The CDR3 runs 15 residues. The CDR3 loop reads CASSSLGTYNSPLHF. For the CDR3, the DNA is TGTGCCAGCAGTAGCCTCGGGACCTATAATTCACCCCTCCACTTT. The full variable domain, with the rest looked up from reference TRBV28 and TRBJ1-6, is DVKVTQSSRYLVKRTGEKVFLECVQDMDHENMFWYRQDPGLGLRLIYFSYDVKMKEKGDIPEGYSVSREKKERFSLILESASTNQTSMYLCASSSLGTYNSPLHFGNGTRLTVT.

The chain has TRBV28 and TRBJ2-3, with 10 bases identical to TRBD1. Germline-derived CDR1 and CDR2 are MDHEN and SYDVKM. V lost 5 bases to trimming and J lost 7 bases; unmatched junction nucleotides: 6. The length of the CDR3 is 14 residues. This CDR3 reads CASSRGQGPNTQYF. The CDR3, as DNA: TGTGCCAGCAGTAGGGGACAGGGGCCGAATACGCAGTATTTT.

The V gene is TRBV29-1, the J gene TRBJ2-7; TRBD2 agrees at 9 bases. Trimming took 6 bases from V and 1 from J; bases not matched to a gene: 4. Per germline, CDR1 SQVTM and CDR2 ANQGSEA. The CDR3 is 13 amino acids. CDR3 in amino acids: CSVRLAESYEQYF. The CDR3 DNA sequence: TGCAGCGTCCGACTAGCGGAATCCTACGAGCAGTACTTC.

This clonotype occurred a few times. This chain uses TRBV3-1 with TRBJ2-3; 10 bases line up with TRBD1. The CDR3 runs 15 residues. Trimming at V came to 8 bases and at J to 3 bases, leaving 8 bases not matched to a gene. Germline assignment: CDR1 LGHDT and CDR2 YNNKEL (reference sequence). CDR3 nucleotide sequence: TGTGCCAGCTCCCGGCGGACAGGGGGGACAGATACGCAGTATTTT. It encodes CASSRRTGGTDTQYF.

This clonotype appeared a few times. This chain links TRBV20-1 with TRBJ2-4; 9 bases agree with TRBD1. The ends lost 6 bases at V and 13 bases at J; junction bases unmatched: 16. Germline assignment: CDR1 DFQATT and CDR2 SNEGSKA (reference sequence). The CDR3 sequence is 14 residues long. CDR3: CSALNPRDRVVQYF. The CDR3 coding sequence is TGCAGTGCACTAAATCCACGGGACAGGGTTGTGCAGTACTTC.

The genes are TRBV29-1 and TRBJ2-7; the D gene is possibly TRBD1 (6 bases). The CDR3 is made up of 13 amino acids. Germline-derived CDR1 and CDR2 are SQVTM and ANQGSEA. V was shortened by 6 bases and J by 3 bases, with 15 bases between the two germline ends. CDR3 DNA sequence: TGCAGCGTAAAGGGGGTCCACCTCTACGAGCAGTACTTC. Its protein is CSVKGVHLYEQYF.

V and J are TRBV10-3 and TRBJ2-1; 9 bases line up with TRBD2. Germline V gives CDR1 ENHRY, CDR2 SYGVKD. Trimming removed 2 bases from V and 8 bases from J; junction bases left unmatched: 4. The CDR3 sequence is 14 residues long. The chain's CDR3 is CAISEGIAGDEQFF. CDR3 sequence (DNA): TGTGCCATCAGTGAGGGCATAGCGGGAGATGAGCAGTTCTTC.

This chain joins TRBV27 and TRBJ2-2, with D possibly TRBD2 on 6 matching bases. CDR1 and CDR2 (germline): MNHEY, SMNVEV (reference sequence). CDR3 length: 16 amino acids. V lost 2 bases and J lost 3, with 13 bases in between. The CDR3 nucleotides are TGTGCCAGCAGTTTACGGGGGAGGCGGGACACCGGGGAGCTGTTTTTT. Its translation: CASSLRGRRDTGELFF.

The gene calls are TRBV20-1 and TRBJ2-6, with D possibly being TRBD1 (6 bases). The CDR3 sequence is 19 residues long. Trimming left V 3 bases short and J 0 bases short, with 21 bases between. The germline gives CDR1 DFQATT, CDR2 SNEGSKA (reference sequence). CDR3 region: CSASFGTLNPGSGANVLTF. CDR3 coding DNA: TGCAGTGCTAGTTTTGGGACACTCAATCCCGGCTCTGGGGCCAACGTCCTGACTTTC.

This clonotype has a handful of counts. The gene calls are TRBV20-1 and TRBJ2-7, with TRBD2 matching 9 bases. J was trimmed by 1 base and V by 7 bases; bases with no gene match: 5. Germline CDR1 reads DFQATT; CDR2 reads SNEGSKA (reference sequence). CDR3 length: 13 residues. CDR3 sequence: CSGMTSGSYEQYF. The CDR3 DNA is TGCAGTGGGATGACTAGCGGTTCCTACGAGCAGTACTTC.

This clonotype was detected a few times. The chain uses TRBV27 and TRBJ2-7; 9 nucleotides match TRBD1. This CDR3 region has 15 residues. The germline V gene encodes CDR1 MNHEY and CDR2 SMNVEV (reference sequence). J lost 3 bases, V lost 6 bases, and 9 bases had no gene match. The CDR3: CASRPGTGSFYEQYF. In DNA form, the CDR3 reads TGTGCCAGCAGGCCCGGGACAGGGTCCTTCTACGAGCAGTACTTC.